Sequencing of this T cell receptor beta chain was carried out in a study of spatial heterogeneity in lung cancer. Specified time point: sample taken at primary tumor resection. Study results and caveats: Mutation tallies in tumors tracked expanded intratumoral alpha and beta TCR counts. Ubiquitous expanded TCR counts tracked ubiquitous nonsynonymous mutations, and regional counts tracked regional ones.

CDR3 length equals 14 residues. V was pared by 0 bases and J by 6 bases, with 11 bases between. Germline V gene data show CDR1 as MNHEY and CDR2 as SVGAGI. The study tagged each TCR cDNA molecule with a unique molecular identifier. In TCRdb, the 5' RACE reads were re-called with MiXCR into one record per CDR3 protein. The sample includes 1,500 to 2,000 distinct CDR3 sequences, 16% of them seen just once. This clonotype is medium-sized. What it binds is unknown. The chain combines TRBV6-5 with TRBJ1-1; tentative D call: TRBD1 (6 bases). The input for sequencing was lung tumor tissue, taken at surgery. The receptor's source is a female donor with early-stage non-small cell lung cancer. The CDR3 sequence: CASSYSKGGAEAFF. CDR3 DNA: TGTGCCAGCAGTTACTCGAAAGGGGGGGCTGAAGCTTTCTTT.